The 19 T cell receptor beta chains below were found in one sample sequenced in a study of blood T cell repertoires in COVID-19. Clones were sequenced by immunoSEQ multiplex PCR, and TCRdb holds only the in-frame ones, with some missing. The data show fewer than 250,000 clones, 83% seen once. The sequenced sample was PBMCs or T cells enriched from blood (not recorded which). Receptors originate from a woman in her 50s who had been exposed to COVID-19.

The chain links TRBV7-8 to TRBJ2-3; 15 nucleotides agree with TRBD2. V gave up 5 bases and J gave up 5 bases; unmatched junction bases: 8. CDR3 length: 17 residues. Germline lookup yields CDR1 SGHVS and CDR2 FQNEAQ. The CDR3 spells CASSLGGLAGGKDTQYF. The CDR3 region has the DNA TGTGCCAGCAGCCTAGGGGGACTAGCGGGGGGCAAAGATACGCAGTATTTT.

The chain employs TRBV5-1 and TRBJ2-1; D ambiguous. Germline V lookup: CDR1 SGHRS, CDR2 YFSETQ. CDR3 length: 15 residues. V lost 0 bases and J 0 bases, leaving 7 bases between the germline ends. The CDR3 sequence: CASSLGVLSYNEQFF. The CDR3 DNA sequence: TGCGCCAGCAGCTTGGGAGTTCTCTCCTACAATGAGCAGTTCTTC.

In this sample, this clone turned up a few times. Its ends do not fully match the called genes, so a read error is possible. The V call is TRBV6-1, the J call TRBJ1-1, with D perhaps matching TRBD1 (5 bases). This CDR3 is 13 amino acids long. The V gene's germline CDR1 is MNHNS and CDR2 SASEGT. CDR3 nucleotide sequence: TGTGCCAGCAGTCAAGCCAGGGACACTGAAGCTTTCTTT. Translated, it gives CASSQARDTEAFF.

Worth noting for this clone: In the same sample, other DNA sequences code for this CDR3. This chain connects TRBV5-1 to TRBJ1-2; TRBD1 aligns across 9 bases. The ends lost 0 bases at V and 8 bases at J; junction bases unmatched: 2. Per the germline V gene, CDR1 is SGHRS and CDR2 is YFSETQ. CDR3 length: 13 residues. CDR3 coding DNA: TGCGCCAGCAGCTTGGGACAGGGGGGCGGCTACACCTTC. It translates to CASSLGQGGGYTF.

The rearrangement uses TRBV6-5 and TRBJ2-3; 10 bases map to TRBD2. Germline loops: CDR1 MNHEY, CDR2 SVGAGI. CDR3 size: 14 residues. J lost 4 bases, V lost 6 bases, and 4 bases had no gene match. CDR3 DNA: TGTGCCAGCAGAGGACTAGCGGAGGCAGATACGCAGTATTTT. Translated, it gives CASRGLAEADTQYF.

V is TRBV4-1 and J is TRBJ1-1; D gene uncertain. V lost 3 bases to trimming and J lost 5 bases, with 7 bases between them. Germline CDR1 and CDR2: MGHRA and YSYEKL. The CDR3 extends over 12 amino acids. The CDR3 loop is CASSHPGTEAFF. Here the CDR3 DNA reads TGCGCCAGCAGCCATCCCGGGACTGAAGCTTTCTTT.

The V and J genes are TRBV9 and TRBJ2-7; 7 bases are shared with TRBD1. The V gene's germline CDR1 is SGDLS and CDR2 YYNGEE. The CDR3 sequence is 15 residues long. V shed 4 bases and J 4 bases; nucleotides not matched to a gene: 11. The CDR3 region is CASSRTGDSSYEQYF. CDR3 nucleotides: TGTGCCAGCAGCAGAACTGGGGACAGCTCTTACGAGCAGTACTTC.

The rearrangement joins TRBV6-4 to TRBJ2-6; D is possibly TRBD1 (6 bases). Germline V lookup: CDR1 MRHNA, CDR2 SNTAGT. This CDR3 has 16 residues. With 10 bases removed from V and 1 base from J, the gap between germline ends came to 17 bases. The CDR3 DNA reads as TGTGCCAACCAGAAGACAGGTTCATCTGGGGCCAACGTCCTGACTTTC. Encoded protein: CANQKTGSSGANVLTF.

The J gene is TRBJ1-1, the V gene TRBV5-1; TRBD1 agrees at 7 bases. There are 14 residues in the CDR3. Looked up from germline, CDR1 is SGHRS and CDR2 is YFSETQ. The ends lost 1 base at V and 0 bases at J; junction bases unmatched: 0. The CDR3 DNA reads TGCGCCAGCAGCTTGACAGGGGTGAACACTGAAGCTTTCTTT. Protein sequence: CASSLTGVNTEAFF.

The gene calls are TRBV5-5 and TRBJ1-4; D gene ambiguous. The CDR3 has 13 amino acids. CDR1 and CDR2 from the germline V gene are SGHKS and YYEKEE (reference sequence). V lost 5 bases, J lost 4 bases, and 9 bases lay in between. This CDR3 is CASRSGSNEKLFF. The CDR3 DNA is TGTGCCAGCAGATCCGGGAGTAATGAAAAACTGTTTTTT.

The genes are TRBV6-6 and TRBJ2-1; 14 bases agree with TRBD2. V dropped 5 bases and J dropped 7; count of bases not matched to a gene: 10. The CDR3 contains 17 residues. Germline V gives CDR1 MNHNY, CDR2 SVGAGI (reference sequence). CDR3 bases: TGTGCCAGCAGTCCACCGGGACTAGCGGGGGTTCTAAATGAGCAGTTCTTC. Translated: CASSPPGLAGVLNEQFF.

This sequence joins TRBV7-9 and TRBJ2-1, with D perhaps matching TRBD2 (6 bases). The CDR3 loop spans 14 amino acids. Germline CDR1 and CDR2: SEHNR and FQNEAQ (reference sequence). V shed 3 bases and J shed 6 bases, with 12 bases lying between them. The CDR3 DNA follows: TGTGCCAGCAGCTTGGGGGACTTCTTCAATGAGCAGTTCTTC. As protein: CASSLGDFFNEQFF.

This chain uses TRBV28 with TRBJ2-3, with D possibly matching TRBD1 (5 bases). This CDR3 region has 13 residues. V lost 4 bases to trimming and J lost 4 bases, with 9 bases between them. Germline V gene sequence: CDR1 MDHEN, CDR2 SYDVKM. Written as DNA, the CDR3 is TGTGCCAGCAGTTCTCGCAGGGCAGATACGCAGTATTTT. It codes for CASSSRRADTQYF.

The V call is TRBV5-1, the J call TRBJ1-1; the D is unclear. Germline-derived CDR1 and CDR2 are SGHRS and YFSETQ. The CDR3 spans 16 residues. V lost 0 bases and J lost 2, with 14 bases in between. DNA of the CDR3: TGCGCCAGCAGCTTGGTGACTGCAAAAGGAAACACTGAAGCTTTCTTT. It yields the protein CASSLVTAKGNTEAFF.

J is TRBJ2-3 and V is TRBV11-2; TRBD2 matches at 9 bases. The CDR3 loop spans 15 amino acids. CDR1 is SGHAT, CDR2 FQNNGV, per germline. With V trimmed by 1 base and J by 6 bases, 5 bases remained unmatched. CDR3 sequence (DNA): TGTGCCAGCAGCTTAGGGGCGGGGGGGCCGGATACGCAGTATTTT. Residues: CASSLGAGGPDTQYF.

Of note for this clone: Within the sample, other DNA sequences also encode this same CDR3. The CDR3 region is CASSLALGTGELFF. CDR3 sequence (DNA): TGCGCCAGCAGCTTGGCGCTAGGCACCGGGGAGCTGTTTTTT. V and J are TRBV5-1 and TRBJ2-2; D unclear. V lost 0 bases and J 4 bases, leaving 7 bases between the germline ends. Germline CDR1 reads SGHRS; CDR2 reads YFSETQ. The CDR3 contains 14 residues. Combining the CDR3 with reference TRBV5-1 and TRBJ2-2 gives the whole variable domain KAGVTQTPRYLIKTRGQQVTLSCSPISGHRSVSWYQQTPGQGLQFLFEYFSETQRNKGNFPGRFSGRQFSNSRSEMNVSTLELGDSALYLCASSLALGTGELFFGEGSRLTVL.

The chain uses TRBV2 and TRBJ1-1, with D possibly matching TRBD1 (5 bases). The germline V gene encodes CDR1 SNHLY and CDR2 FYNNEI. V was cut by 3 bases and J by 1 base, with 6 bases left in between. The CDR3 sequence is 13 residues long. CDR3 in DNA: TGTGCCAGCAGTGATCAGGGGAACACTGAAGCTTTCTTT. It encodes CASSDQGNTEAFF.

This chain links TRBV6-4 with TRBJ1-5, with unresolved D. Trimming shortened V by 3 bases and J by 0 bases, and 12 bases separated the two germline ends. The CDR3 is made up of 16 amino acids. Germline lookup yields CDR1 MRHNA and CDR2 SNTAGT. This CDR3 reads CASSDRGRDSNQPQHF. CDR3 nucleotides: TGTGCCAGCAGTGATCGGGGAAGGGATAGCAATCAGCCCCAGCATTTT.

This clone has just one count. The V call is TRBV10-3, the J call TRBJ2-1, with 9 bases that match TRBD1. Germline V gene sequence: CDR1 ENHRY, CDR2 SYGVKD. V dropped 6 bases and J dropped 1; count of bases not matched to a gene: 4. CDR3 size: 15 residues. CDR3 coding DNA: TGTGCCATCAGCGAGGACAGGGGTTCCTACAATGAGCAGTTCTTC. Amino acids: CAISEDRGSYNEQFF.